Following are 18 T cell receptor beta chains from one sample sequenced in a study of sequential checkpoint blockade in melanoma. Stated treatment: randomized to nivolumab then ipilimumab (arm A) or the reverse (arm B). Method: immunoSEQ multiplex PCR; TCRdb's copy keeps in-frame clones and lacks some. The sample holds 32,000 or so clones, 82% seen once. Source: CD8+ T cells sorted from blood (inferred from file names), taken from a patient given nivolumab and ipilimumab in sequence. These receptors all come from a human donor with melanoma.

The rearrangement joins TRBV12-5 to TRBJ1-1; D is uncertain. The CDR3 runs 19 residues. Germline CDR1 is LGHNT and CDR2 is FRNRAP. Trimming removed 6 bases at V and 0 bases at J, with 26 bases between. This chain's CDR3 is CASGPNRGSGYSMNTEAFF. Written as DNA, the CDR3 is TGTGCTAGTGGCCCTAACCGCGGGTCCGGGTACTCCATGAACACTGAAGCTTTCTTT.

The chain couples TRBV27 to TRBJ1-3, with TRBD1 matching over 7 bases. Trimming took 2 bases from V and 4 from J; bases not matched to a gene: 8. Germline lookup yields CDR1 MNHEY and CDR2 SMNVEV (reference sequence). The CDR3 is 16 amino acids. The CDR3 region is CASSLRAGGIGNTIYF. The DNA of the CDR3 is TGTGCCAGCAGTTTACGTGCAGGGGGGATAGGAAACACCATATATTTT.

The chain carries TRBV5-1 and TRBJ2-2; 9 bases map to TRBD2. Germline-derived CDR1 and CDR2 are SGHRS and YFSETQ. V lost 3 bases to trimming and J lost 4 bases; unmatched junction nucleotides: 7. This CDR3 is built from 16 residues. The CDR3 nucleotides are TGCGCCAGCAGCTCCGAACTAGCGGGCTCCACCGGGGAGCTGTTTTTT. Protein sequence: CASSSELAGSTGELFF. The full variable domain, completed using reference TRBV5-1 and TRBJ2-2, is KAGVTQTPRYLIKTRGQQVTLSCSPISGHRSVSWYQQTPGQGLQFLFEYFSETQRNKGNFPGRFSGRQFSNSRSEMNVSTLELGDSALYLCASSSELAGSTGELFFGEGSRLTVL.

The chain is built from TRBV4-1 and TRBJ2-7, with 7 nucleotides matching TRBD1. CDR1 and CDR2 (germline): MGHRA, YSYEKL. The ends lost 3 bases at V and 4 bases at J; junction bases unmatched: 9. CDR3 size: 15 residues. The CDR3 spells CASSQIRDRIYEQYF. The CDR3 DNA reads as TGCGCCAGCAGCCAGATCCGGGACAGAATTTACGAGCAGTACTTC.

V is TRBV7-8 and J is TRBJ2-7; TRBD2 matches 10 bases. The CDR3 covers 17 residues. CDR1 and CDR2 from the germline V gene are SGHVS and FQNEAQ. After removal of 0 bases from V and 5 bases from J, the junction contained 10 bases not matched to a gene. CDR3 protein: CASSLAYIAGGSDEQYF. CDR3 bases: TGTGCCAGCAGCTTAGCGTACATAGCGGGAGGTAGCGACGAGCAGTACTTC.

The rearrangement uses TRBV4-1 and TRBJ1-6; D unclear. CDR3 size: 15 residues. The V end was cut by 0 bases, the J end by 0 bases, with 3 bases between. Germline-derived CDR1 and CDR2 are MGHRA and YSYEKL. In nucleotides, the CDR3 is TGCGCCAGCAGCCAAGATAGCTCCTATAATTCACCCCTCCACTTT. Translating it yields CASSQDSSYNSPLHF.

The chain carries TRBV5-1 and TRBJ2-6; D may be TRBD2 (5 bases). Trimming removed 1 base at V and 0 bases at J, with 14 bases between. CDR1 and CDR2 from the germline V gene are SGHRS and YFSETQ. CDR3 length: 18 amino acids. The CDR3 DNA follows: TGCGCCAGCAGCTTGTTCGGGGTACTGTCCTCTGGGGCCAACGTCCTGACTTTC. Its protein product is CASSLFGVLSSGANVLTF.

There are a few counts of this clone. This rearrangement joins TRBV19 to TRBJ1-5; D gene uncertain. Between the trimmed V and J ends, which lost 7 bases and 2 bases, there was a span of 18 bases. The CDR3 covers 16 residues. Germline V gives CDR1 LNHDA, CDR2 SQIVND (reference sequence). The CDR3 protein is CASKASLIGGNQPQHF. CDR3 DNA sequence: TGTGCCAGTAAGGCCTCTCTGATCGGAGGCAATCAGCCCCAGCATTTT.

V usage is TRBV5-8 and J usage is TRBJ2-5, with 7 bases fitting TRBD1. This CDR3 is 16 amino acids long. The J segment lost 2 bases and the V segment lost 5 bases, leaving 12 bases of the junction unmatched. In germline, CDR1 is SGHTS, CDR2 YDEGEE. The CDR3 region has the DNA TGTGCCAGCAGGTCCATACAGACAGGGTTACAAGAGACCCAGTACTTC. Translation: CASRSIQTGLQETQYF.

This rearrangement joins TRBV7-6 to TRBJ2-7; perhaps TRBD2 as D (6 bases). The CDR3 has 13 residues. The germline V and J ends were trimmed by 3 bases and 4 bases, with 10 bases remaining between them. Germline loops: CDR1 SGHVS, CDR2 FNYEAQ. The CDR3 bases are TGTGCCAGCAGCTTTGAGGGGAGGTACGAGCAGTACTTC. Translated: CASSFEGRYEQYF.

This clone appeared once. The chain couples TRBV6-6 to TRBJ2-7; perhaps TRBD1 as D (6 bases). Germline CDR1 reads MNHNY; CDR2 reads SVGAGI (reference sequence). The V end was cut by 7 bases, the J end by 6 bases, with 22 bases between. The CDR3 is 15 amino acids. Here the CDR3 reads CASTPKAGARGEQYF. DNA for the CDR3: TGTGCCAGCACCCCTAAGGCAGGGGCTAGGGGCGAGCAGTACTTC.

The gene calls are TRBV28 and TRBJ2-7; possibly TRBD1 for D (6 bases). The germline gives CDR1 MDHEN, CDR2 SYDVKM. CDR3 size: 12 residues. Trimming took 6 bases from V and 1 from J, leaving 7 bases between them. The CDR3 is CASSGQSYEQYF. The DNA of the CDR3 is TGTGCCAGCAGCGGACAGTCCTACGAGCAGTACTTC.

The chain links TRBV9 to TRBJ2-7, with 7 positions matching TRBD2. Germline CDR1 and CDR2: SGDLS and YYNGEE. This CDR3 spans 13 amino acids. V was clipped by 2 bases and J by 2 bases; unmatched bases: 1. As DNA, the CDR3 is TGTGCCAGCAGCGTTGCGGGGGCCTACGAGCAGTACTTC. This translates into CASSVAGAYEQYF.

V usage is TRBV28 and J usage is TRBJ2-5; 9 nucleotides line up with TRBD2. Per germline, CDR1 MDHEN and CDR2 SYDVKM. Losses at the gene ends were 7 bases for V and 5 bases for J; bases not matched to a gene: 11. The CDR3 extends over 15 amino acids. Written as DNA, the CDR3 is TGTGCCAGCACCGGGGTGGCGGGAGGGTTGGAGACCCAGTACTTC. This codes for CASTGVAGGLETQYF.

CDR3 protein: CASSQPGQVTDTQYF. The DNA of the CDR3 is TGCGCCAGCAGCCAGCCGGGACAGGTCACAGATACGCAGTATTTT. J is TRBJ2-3 and V is TRBV4-1; TRBD1 agrees at 8 bases. CDR3 size: 15 residues. CDR1 and CDR2 from the germline V gene are MGHRA and YSYEKL. J lost 2 bases, V lost 3 bases, and 4 bases had no gene match.

J is TRBJ1-3 and V is TRBV15; D gene ambiguous. Germline lookup yields CDR1 LNHNV and CDR2 YYDKDF (reference sequence). V dropped 0 bases and J dropped 0 bases, with 12 bases sitting between them. The CDR3 consists of 17 residues. This CDR3 is CATSRDRGGFSGNTIYF. The CDR3 DNA follows: TGTGCCACCAGCAGAGATCGGGGAGGGTTCTCTGGAAACACCATATATTTT.

This clone is termed medium-sized. V is TRBV4-3 and J is TRBJ1-1; 7 positions agree with TRBD1. The CDR3 has 15 residues. Germline CDR1 LGHNA, CDR2 YSLEER. The ends lost 1 base at V and 2 bases at J; junction bases unmatched: 4. This CDR3 is CASSQAQGTNTEAFF. The CDR3 DNA reads TGCGCCAGCAGCCAAGCACAGGGGACTAACACTGAAGCTTTCTTT.

The chain carries TRBV5-6 and TRBJ2-7; no clear D gene. The V gene lost 0 bases and the J gene lost 0 bases, with 4 bases spanning the gap. The V gene's germline CDR1 is SGHDT and CDR2 YYEEEE. This CDR3 has 13 amino acids. The DNA of the CDR3 is TGTGCCAGCAGCTTGGCCTTCTCCTACGAGCAGTACTTC. Its translation is CASSLAFSYEQYF.